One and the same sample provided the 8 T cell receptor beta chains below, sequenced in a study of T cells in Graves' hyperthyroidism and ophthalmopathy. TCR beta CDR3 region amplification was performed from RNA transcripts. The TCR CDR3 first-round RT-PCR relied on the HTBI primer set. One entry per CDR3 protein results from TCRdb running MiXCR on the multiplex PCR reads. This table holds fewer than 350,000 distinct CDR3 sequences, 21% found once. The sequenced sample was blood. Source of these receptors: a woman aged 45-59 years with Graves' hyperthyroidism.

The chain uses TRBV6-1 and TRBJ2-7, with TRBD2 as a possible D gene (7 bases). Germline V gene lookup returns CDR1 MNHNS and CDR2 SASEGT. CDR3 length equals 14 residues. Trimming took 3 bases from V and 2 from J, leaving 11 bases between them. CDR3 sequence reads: CASSDTGTTYEQYF. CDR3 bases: TGTGCCAGCAGTGACACAGGGACTACCTACGAGCAGTACTTC.

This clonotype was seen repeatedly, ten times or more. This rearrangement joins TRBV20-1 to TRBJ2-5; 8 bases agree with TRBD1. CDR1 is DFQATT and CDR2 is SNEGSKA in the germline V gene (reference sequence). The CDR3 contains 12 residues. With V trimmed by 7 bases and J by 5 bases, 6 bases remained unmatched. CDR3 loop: CSVGQAVETQYF. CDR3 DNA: TGCAGTGTGGGACAGGCCGTGGAGACCCAGTACTTC.

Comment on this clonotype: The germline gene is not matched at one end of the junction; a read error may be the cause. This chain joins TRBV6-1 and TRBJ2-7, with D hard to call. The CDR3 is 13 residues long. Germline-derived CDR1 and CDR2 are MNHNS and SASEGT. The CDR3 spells CASIRQSSYGQYF. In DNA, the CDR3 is TGTGCCAGCATCCGTCAGAGCTCCTACGGGCAGTACTTC.

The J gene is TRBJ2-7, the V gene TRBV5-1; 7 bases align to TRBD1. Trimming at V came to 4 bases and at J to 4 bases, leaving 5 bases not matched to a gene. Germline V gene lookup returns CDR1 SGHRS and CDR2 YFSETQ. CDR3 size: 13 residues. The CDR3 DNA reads TGCGCCAGCAGCCCAGACAGGGTTTACGAGCAGTACTTC. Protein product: CASSPDRVYEQYF. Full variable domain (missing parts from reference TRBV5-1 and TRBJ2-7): KAGVTQTPRYLIKTRGQQVTLSCSPISGHRSVSWYQQTPGQGLQFLFEYFSETQRNKGNFPGRFSGRQFSNSRSEMNVSTLELGDSALYLCASSPDRVYEQYFGPGTRLTVT.

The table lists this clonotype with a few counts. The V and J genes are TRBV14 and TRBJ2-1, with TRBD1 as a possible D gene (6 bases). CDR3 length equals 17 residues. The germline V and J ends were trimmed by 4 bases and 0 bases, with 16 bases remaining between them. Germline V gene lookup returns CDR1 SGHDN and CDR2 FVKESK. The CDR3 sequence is CASSPRTARSSYNEQFF. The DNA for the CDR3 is TGTGCCAGCAGCCCCCGGACAGCTAGGAGCTCCTACAATGAGCAGTTCTTC.

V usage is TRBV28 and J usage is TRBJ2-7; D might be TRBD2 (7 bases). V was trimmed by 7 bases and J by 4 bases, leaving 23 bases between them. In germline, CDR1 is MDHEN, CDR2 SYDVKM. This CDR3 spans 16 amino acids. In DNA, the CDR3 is TGTGCCAGCACCCAGGCGGGGGCGGCGAGAGCTTACGAGCAGTACTTC. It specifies CASTQAGAARAYEQYF.

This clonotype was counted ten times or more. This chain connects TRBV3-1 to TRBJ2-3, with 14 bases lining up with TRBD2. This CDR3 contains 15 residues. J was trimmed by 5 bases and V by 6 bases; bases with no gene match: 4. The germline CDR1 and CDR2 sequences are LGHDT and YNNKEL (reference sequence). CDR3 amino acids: CASSFGLAGGDTQYF. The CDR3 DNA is TGTGCCAGCAGTTTCGGACTAGCGGGGGGAGATACGCAGTATTTT.

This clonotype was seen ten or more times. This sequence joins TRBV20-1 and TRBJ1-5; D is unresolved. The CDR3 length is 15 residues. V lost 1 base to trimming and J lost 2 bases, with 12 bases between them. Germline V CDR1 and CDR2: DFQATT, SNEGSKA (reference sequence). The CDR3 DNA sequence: TGCAGTGCTAGAGTGATAGGGTCGGGCAATCAGCCCCAGCATTTT. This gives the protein CSARVIGSGNQPQHF.